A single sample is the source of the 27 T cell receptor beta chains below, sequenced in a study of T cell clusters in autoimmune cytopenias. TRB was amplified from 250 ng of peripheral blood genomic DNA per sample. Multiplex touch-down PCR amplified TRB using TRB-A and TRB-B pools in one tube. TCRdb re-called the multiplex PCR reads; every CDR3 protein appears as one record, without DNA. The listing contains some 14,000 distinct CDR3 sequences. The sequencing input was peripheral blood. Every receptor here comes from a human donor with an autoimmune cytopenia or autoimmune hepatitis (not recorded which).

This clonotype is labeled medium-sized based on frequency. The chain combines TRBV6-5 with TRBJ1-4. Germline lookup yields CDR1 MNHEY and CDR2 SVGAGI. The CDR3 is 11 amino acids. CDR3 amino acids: CASSEGGRLFF.

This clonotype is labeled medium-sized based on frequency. This CDR3 is CSAGLAGGPDTDTQYF. The chain uses TRBV29-1 and TRBJ2-3; the D call from TCRdb, TRBD2, cannot be confirmed without DNA. Germline-derived CDR1 and CDR2 are SQVTM and ANQGSEA. The CDR3 has 16 amino acids.

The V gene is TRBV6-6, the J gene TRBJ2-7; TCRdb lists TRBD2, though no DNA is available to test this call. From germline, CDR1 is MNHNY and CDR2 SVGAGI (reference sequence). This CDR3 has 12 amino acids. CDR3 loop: CATGLAGNEQYF.

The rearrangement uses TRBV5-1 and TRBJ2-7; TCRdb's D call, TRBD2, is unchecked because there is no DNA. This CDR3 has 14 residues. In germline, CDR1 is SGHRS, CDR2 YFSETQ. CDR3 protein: CASSGGSGRYEQYF.

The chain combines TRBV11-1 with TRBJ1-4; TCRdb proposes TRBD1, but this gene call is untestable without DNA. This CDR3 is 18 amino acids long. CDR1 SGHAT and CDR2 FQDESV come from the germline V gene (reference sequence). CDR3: CASSSAGQGAGMNEKLFF.

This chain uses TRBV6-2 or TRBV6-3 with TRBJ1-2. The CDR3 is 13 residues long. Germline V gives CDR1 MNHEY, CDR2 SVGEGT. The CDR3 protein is CASSYSPLIGYTF.

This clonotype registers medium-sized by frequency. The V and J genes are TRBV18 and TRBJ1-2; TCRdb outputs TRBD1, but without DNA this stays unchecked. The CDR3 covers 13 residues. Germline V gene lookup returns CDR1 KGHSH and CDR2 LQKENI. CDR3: CASSPDSLYGYTF.

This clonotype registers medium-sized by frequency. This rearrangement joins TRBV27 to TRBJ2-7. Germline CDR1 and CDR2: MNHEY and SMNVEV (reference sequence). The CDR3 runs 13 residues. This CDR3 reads CASSLSARREQYF.

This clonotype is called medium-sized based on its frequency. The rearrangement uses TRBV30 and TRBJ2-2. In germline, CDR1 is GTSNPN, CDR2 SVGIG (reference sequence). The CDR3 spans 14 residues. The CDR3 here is CAWSIRADTGELFF.

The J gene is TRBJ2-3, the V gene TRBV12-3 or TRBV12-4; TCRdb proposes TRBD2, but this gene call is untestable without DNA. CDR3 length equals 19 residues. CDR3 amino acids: CASSPKTSGGSRVTDTQYF.

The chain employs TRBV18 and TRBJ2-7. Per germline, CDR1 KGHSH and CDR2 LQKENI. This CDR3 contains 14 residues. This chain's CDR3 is CASSPERVRLEQYF.

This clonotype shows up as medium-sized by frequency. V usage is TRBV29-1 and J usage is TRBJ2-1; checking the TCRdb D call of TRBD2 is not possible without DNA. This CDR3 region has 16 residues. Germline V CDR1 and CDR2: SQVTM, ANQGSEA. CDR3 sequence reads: CSVEEDSGSSYNEQFF.

CDR3: CASSLDRPGDEQYF. This chain joins TRBV7-2 and TRBJ2-7; the TCRdb call, TRBD1, lacks DNA for checking. CDR3 size: 14 residues. CDR1 and CDR2 from the germline V gene are SGHTA and FQGNSA.

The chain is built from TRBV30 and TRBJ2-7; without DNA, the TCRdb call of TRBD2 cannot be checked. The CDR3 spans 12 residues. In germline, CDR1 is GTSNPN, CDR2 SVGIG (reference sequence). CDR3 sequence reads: CAWMRRAGEQYF.

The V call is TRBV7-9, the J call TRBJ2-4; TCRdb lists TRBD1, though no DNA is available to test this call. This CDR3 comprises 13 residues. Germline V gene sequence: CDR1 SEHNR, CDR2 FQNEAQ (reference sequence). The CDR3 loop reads CASSQTGENIQYF.

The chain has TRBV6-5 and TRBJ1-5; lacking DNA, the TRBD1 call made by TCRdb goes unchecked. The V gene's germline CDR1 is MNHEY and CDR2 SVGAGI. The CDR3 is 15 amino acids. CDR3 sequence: CASSQDRPSNQPQHF.

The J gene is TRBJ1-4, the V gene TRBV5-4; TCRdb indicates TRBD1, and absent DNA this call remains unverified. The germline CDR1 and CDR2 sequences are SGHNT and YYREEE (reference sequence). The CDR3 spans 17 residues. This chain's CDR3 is CASSLKQGRGTNEKLFF.

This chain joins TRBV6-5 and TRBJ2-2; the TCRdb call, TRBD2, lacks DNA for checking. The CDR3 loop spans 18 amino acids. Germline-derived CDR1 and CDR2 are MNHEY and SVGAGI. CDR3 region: CASTQQGLAGGLTGELFF.

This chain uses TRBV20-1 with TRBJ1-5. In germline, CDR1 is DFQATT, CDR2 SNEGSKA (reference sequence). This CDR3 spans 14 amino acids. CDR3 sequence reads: CSARSQSAAQPQHF.

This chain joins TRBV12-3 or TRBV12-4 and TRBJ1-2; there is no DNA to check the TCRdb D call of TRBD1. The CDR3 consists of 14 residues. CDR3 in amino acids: CASSFSTGGYGYTF.

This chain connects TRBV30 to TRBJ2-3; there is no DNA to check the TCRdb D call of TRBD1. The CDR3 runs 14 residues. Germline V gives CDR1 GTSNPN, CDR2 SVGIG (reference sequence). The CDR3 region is CAWKPGRAVDTQYF.

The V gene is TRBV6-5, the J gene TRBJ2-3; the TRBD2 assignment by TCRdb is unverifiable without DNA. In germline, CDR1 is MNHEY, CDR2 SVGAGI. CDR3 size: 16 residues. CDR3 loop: CASSYRGTSGSDTQYF.

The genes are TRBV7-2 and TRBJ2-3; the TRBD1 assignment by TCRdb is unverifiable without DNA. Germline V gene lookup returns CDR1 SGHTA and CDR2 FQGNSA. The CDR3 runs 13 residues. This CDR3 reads CASSFKGGDTQYF. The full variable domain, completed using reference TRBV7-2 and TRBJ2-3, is GAGVSQSPSNKVTEKGKDVELRCDPISGHTALYWYRQSLGQGLEFLIYFQGNSAPDKSGLPSDRFSAERTGGSVSTLTIQRTQQEDSAVYLCASSFKGGDTQYFGPGTRLTVL.

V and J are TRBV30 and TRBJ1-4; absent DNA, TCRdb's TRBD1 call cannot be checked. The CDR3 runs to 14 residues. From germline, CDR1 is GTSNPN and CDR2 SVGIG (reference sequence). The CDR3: CAGRRDGNNEKLFF. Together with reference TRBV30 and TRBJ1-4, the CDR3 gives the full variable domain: SQTIHQWPATLVQPVGSPLSLECTVEGTSNPNLYWYRQAAGRGLQLLFYSVGIGQISSEVPQNLSASRPQDRQFILSSKKLLLSDSGFYLCAGRRDGNNEKLFFGSGTQLSVL.

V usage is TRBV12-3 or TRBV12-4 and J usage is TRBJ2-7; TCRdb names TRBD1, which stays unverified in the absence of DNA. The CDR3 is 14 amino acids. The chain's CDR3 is CASSAGTVVYEQYF.

The CDR3 loop reads CALGSGITGDEQYF. The chain joins TRBV30 to TRBJ2-7; TCRdb reports TRBD2, a call that lacks DNA to check it against. This CDR3 comprises 14 residues. The germline CDR1 and CDR2 sequences are GTSNPN and SVGIG (reference sequence).

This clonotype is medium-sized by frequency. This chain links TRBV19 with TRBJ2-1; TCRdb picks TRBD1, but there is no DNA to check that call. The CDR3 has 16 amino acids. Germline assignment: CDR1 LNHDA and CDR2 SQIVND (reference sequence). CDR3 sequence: CASSMTLGAGHNEQFF.